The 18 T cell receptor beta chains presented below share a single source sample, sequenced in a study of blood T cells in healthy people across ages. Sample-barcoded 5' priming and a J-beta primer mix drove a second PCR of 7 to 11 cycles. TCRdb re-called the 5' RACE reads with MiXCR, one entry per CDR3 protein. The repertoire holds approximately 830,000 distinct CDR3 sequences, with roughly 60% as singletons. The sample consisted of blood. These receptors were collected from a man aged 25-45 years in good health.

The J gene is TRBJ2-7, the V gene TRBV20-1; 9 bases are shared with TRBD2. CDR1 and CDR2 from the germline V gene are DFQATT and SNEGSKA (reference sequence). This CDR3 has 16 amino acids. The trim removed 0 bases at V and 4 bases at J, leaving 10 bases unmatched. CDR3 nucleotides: TGCAGTGCTAGAGAGGTAGCGGGGGCCTTCTGGTACGAGCAGTACTTC. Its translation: CSAREVAGAFWYEQYF.

As DNA, the CDR3 is TGTGCCAGCAGCCCCCCTGAAGGAGGTGTCTACTATGGCTACACCTTC. Amino acid sequence: CASSPPEGGVYYGYTF. J is TRBJ1-2 and V is TRBV6-2 or TRBV6-3; D is undetermined. Trimming removed 6 bases at V and 3 bases at J, with 20 bases between. CDR1 is MNHEY and CDR2 is SVGEGT in the germline V gene. This CDR3 comprises 16 residues.

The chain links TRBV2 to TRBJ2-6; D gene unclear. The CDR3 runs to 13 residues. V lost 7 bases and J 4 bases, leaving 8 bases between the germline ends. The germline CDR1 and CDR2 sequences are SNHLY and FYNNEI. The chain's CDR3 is CASTQSGANVLTF. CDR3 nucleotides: TGTGCCAGCACTCAATCGGGGGCCAACGTCCTGACTTTC.

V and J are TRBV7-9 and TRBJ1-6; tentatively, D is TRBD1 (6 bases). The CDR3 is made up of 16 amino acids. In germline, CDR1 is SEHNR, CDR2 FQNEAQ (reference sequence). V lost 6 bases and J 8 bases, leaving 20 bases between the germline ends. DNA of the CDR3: TGTGCCAGCAGTGCACCGGACAGCCTTGGGTATTCACCCCTCCACTTT. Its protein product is CASSAPDSLGYSPLHF.

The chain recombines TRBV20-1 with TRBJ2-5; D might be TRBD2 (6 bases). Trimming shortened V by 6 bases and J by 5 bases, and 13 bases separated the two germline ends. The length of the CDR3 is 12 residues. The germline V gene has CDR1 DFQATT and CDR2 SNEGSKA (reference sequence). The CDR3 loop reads CSARLVGETQYF. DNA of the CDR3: TGCAGTGCCCGACTAGTGGGGGAGACCCAGTACTTC.

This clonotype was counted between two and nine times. CDR3 in amino acids: CSASPQNMGHLDEQFF. The CDR3 DNA sequence: TGCAGTGCTAGCCCCCAAAACATGGGACACTTAGATGAGCAGTTCTTC. J is TRBJ2-1 and V is TRBV20-1; a weak D match, TRBD1 (6 bases). The CDR3 length is 16 residues. The V gene's germline CDR1 is DFQATT and CDR2 SNEGSKA (reference sequence). V dropped 3 bases and J dropped 8 bases, with 23 bases sitting between them.

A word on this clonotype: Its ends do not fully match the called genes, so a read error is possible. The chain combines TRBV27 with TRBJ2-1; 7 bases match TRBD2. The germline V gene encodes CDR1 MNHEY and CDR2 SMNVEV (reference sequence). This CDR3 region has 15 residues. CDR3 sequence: CASINAGDPYNEQSF. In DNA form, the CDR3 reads TGTGCCAGCATAAATGCGGGGGACCCCTACAATGAGCAGTCCTTC.

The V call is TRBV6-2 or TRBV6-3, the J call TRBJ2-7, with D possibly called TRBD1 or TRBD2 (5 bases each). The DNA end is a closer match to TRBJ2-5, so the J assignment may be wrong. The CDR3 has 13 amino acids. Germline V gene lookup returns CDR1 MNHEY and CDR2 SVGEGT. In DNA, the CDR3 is TGTGCCAGCACCCAGGACCCGAGGGGGACCCAGTACTTC. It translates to CASTQDPRGTQYF.

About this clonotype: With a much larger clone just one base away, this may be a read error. CDR3 nucleotides: TGTGTCAGCAGCCGCGGACCCGACAATGAGCAGTTCTTC. Protein: CVSSRGPDNEQFF. The chain carries TRBV7-3 and TRBJ2-1, with D uncertain. The germline CDR1 and CDR2 sequences are SGHTA and FQGTGA. CDR3 length: 13 residues.

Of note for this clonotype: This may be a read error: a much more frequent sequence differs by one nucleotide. CDR3 amino acids: CASSVGTVYGYTF. For the CDR3, the DNA is TGTGCCAGCAGCGTAGGGACAGTCTATGGCTACACCTTC. V usage is TRBV9 and J usage is TRBJ1-2; D possibly corresponds to TRBD1 (6 bases). V was cut by 0 bases and J by 4 bases, with 7 bases left in between. The CDR3 contains 13 residues. Germline V gives CDR1 SGDLS, CDR2 YYNGEE.

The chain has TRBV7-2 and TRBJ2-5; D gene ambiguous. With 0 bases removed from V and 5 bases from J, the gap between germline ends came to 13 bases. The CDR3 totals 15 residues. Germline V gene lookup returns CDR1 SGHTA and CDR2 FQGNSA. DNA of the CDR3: TGTGCCAGCAGCTTAGCGTTAATAGGTTGGGAGACCCAGTACTTC. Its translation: CASSLALIGWETQYF.

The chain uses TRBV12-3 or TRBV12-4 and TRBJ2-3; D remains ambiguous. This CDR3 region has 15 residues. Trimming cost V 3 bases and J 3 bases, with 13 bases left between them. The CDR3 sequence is CASSLFTLGTDTQYF. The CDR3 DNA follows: TGTGCCAGCAGTTTGTTCACCCTAGGGACAGATACGCAGTATTTT.

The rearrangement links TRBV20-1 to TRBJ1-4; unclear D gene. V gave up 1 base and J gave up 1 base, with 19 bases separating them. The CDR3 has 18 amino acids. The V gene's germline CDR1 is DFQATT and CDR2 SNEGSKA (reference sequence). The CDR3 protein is CSARGTGEDVLTNEKLFF. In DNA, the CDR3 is TGCAGTGCTAGAGGGACCGGGGAGGACGTTCTAACTAATGAAAAACTGTTTTTT.

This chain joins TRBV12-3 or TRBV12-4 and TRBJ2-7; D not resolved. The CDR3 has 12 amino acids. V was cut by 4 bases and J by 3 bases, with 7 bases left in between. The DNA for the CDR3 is TGTGCCAGCAGTTATGAGGTCTACGAGCAGTACTTC. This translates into CASSYEVYEQYF.

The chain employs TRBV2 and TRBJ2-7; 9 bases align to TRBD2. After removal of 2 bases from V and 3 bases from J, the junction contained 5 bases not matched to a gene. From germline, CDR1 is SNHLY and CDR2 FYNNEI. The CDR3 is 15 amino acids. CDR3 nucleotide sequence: TGTGCCAGCAGTGAACTAGCGGGGAATCGCTACGAGCAGTACTTC. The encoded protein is CASSELAGNRYEQYF.

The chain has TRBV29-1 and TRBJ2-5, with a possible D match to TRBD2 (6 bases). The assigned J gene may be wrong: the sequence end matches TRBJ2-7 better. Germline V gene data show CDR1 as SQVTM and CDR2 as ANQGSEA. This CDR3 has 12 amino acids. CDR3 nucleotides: TGCAACACCCAGATGGGGAGGAACGAGCAGTACTTC. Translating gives CNTQMGRNEQYF.

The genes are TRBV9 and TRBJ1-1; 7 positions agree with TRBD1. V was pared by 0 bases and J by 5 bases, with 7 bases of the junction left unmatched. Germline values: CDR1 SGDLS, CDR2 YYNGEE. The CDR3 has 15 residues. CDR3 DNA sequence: TGTGCCAGCAGCGTAGGGGGAGGGGGCGGAACTGAAGCTTTCTTT. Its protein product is CASSVGGGGGTEAFF.

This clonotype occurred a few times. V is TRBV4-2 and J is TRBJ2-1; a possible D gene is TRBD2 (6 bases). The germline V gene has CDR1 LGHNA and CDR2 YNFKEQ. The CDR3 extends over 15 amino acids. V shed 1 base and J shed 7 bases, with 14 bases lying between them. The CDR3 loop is CASSQVGTPGNEQFF. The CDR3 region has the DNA TGTGCCAGCAGCCAAGTTGGGACTCCCGGTAATGAGCAGTTCTTC.